This T cell receptor beta chain was retrieved from a study of cytomegalovirus exposure and HLA in healthy donors (dated by TCRdb to 2016 to 2017). With respect to the entire study: An earlier analysis of a few hundred of the donors reported roughly 300 Gb of sequence data and around 120 million unique TCR beta sequences obtained from approximately 180 million T cells. An early release covering more than 500 HLA-typed donors comprised approximately 300 gigabases of sequencing data and some 79 million unique TCR sequences. Of the roughly 400 genotyped donors, 81% were placed in the genetic ancestry cluster associated with self-reported Caucasian donors. The study was designed to test whether signatures of past pathogen exposure could be identified by cataloging public T cell receptors. The study used immunosequencing to profile the T cell repertoires of 666 subjects and linked those repertoires to cytomegalovirus serostatus. In addition to the first cohort of 666 subjects, a separate validation cohort of under 150 different subjects was used. To predict cytomegalovirus infection status, the study brought together high-throughput TCR immunosequencing, statistical association of individual TCRs with disease status, and machine learning. To study patterns of TCR occurrence, a later analysis re-analyzed previously published TCR beta repertoires from around 660 donors and added high-resolution HLA genotyping. The later analysis used no new phenotypic data to find candidate immune exposures, relying instead on TCR beta sequences and their occurrence across donors. In an earlier analysis of 550 to 700 of the donors, high-throughput TCR beta sequencing was used to judge whether each TCR beta V gene segment behaved as functional or pseudogenic. Donor age, sex, ethnicity and CMV serostatus were compiled together with the repertoire data. A later genetic analysis used genome-wide SNP genotypes for about 60% of the roughly 700 donors, treating that subset as a discovery cohort. All discovery cohort repertoires had been generated using a single sequencing platform. Both class I and class II loci were covered by HLA typing, at four-digit resolution. The number of donors typed differed by locus, with roughly 629-640 for A, B, C, DRB1 and DQB1, over 500 for DQA1, 600 to 610 for DPA1, and approximately 470 for DPB1. Roughly five DR-DQ haplotypes were handled as single units for association and clustering, since linkage in the cohort was strong. Among roughly 400 genotyped donors of the cohort, an average of roughly 240,000 unique TCR beta nucleotide sequences were sequenced per donor, roughly a sixth of them non-productive.

The CDR3 sequence holds 17 residues, the cysteine and phenylalanine included. Only the CDR3 portion is preserved as DNA: 51 bases, with reading frame beginning at the first base. Sequences SGHTA (CDR1) and FQGNSA (CDR2) are obtained from the germline V gene. The V and J ends are trimmed by 5 bases and 0 bases, leaving 14 bases between them. This clone turned up a few times. Its recognized antigen is unknown. Per-base quality was not reported, and no clone a single base away is much larger than it. The cohort comprised 666 healthy bone marrow donors. All cohort members were sampled while nominally healthy, although unrecorded immune exposures were likely present. The donor tested CMV seronegative, placing the donor among the approximately 400 seronegative members of the cohort. A peripheral blood sample was collected from each donor, and TCR beta sequencing was performed on peripheral blood mononuclear cells. Genomic DNA extraction from the blood cell samples was performed with the Qiagen DNeasy Blood Extraction Kit.

On the study overall, not on this receptor specifically: Presence/absence analyses assumed roughly uniform sequencing depth across donors, an assumption that may not hold. A further reported finding was that TCR beta sequences accurately predicted the HLA-A and HLA-B alleles for most subjects in the first cohort. Specific HLA alleles were associated with about 17,000 TCR beta sequences at a false discovery rate of 0.05 in a later analysis. A total of about 180 TCR beta chains were listed by the study as associated with cytomegalovirus. The only immune exposure information available for the cohort was CMV serostatus. Compared with the roughly 700-donor mean, donors in an Asian-associated ancestry cluster had fewer N-insertions in productive TCRs, according to a later genetic analysis. Assigning TCR associations to individual alleles was difficult when HLA alleles, especially DR and DQ, strongly co-occurred. In an earlier analysis of some 500 of the donors, most TCR beta V segments were observed in productive rearrangements about 90% or about 30% of the time, broadly matching IMGT annotations. Correlated functional status among segregating V segments might be attributable to linkage disequilibrium, but an unknown experimental factor could not be ruled out. The 87-base-pair reads could not distinguish some IMGT-functional V segments, including TRBV6-2 and TRBV6-3, so those segments were excluded. Most TCR sequences were observed very rarely across donors, whereas some public TCRs were present in many individuals. In a later genetic analysis, a missense DCLRE1C variant was associated with V-gene and J-gene trimming of TCR beta chains, and the association was replicated in an independent cohort. A group of highly shared sequence variants was considered likely to be a technical artifact of the sequencing pipeline. Most CMV-associated TCR beta chains appeared to be HLA-restricted in a later analysis, and the HLA associations seemed to be driven largely by CMV exposure. Because some donors lacked HLA typing at each locus, the association tests relied only on the typed subset. In a later analysis, the rate of TCR association differed among HLA loci, with DRB1 alleles having the most associated TCRs and HLA-C alleles having the fewest. Several of the top co-occurrence clusters appeared to be linked to parvovirus B19, influenza, CMV and Epstein-Barr virus, according to a later analysis. Seventeen rarely observed V segments, including chromosome 9 orphons, were excluded from the earlier analysis of about 500 of the donors because counts were too low. It was suggested by the authors that the approach could potentially be generalized to other disease states and immunological phenotypes. The classifier was reported to diagnose cytomegalovirus status with high specificity and sensitivity in both the original and validation cohorts. In this cohort, only TCR beta chains were sequenced, and detectable features were limited by the absence of alpha or paired-chain data. A few of the identified cytomegalovirus-associated TCR beta chains were confirmed in vitro to be specific for cytomegalovirus antigens. Compared with equally common non-associated chains, HLA-associated TCR beta chains in a later analysis were more clonally expanded and had lower generation probabilities.

Library construction relied on the immunoSEQ multiplex PCR assay. The multiplex PCR relied on a mix of 60 forward primers for TCR Vbeta segments and 13 reverse primers for TCR Jbeta segments. A multiplex PCR assay on genomic DNA amplified the CDR3 region of rearranged TCR beta genes. On the Illumina HiSeq System, the amplified TCR beta libraries were sequenced as 87-base-pair reads. In the source study's methods: A later analysis counted approximately 76 million unique TCR beta chains across the 550 to 800 repertoires, and 10 million to 11 million of these chains were shared by at least two donors. Raw reads were error-corrected and collapsed into unique sequences with a nearest-neighbor algorithm that merged closely related sequences to remove PCR and sequencing errors. V, D and J gene segments were assigned by aligning CDR3 sequences to IMGT reference sequences. For a sequence to be retained, a match of at least six nucleotides was required to both a V gene segment and a J gene segment. A rearrangement counted as productive if the CDR3 had no stop codons and remained in frame with V and J, and every other rearrangement counted as non-productive. Following IMGT convention, CDR3 was defined as the stretch from the second conserved V-encoded cysteine up to the conserved J-encoded phenylalanine. The earlier analysis of 500 to 750 of the donors excluded any sequence lacking an unambiguous match to a single V gene segment. In an earlier analysis of approximately 590 of the donors, a V segment was called functional when productive rearrangements were above 56.7%, and segregating when the standard deviation between donors exceeded 5%. A statistical classification framework was developed to diagnose cytomegalovirus status using the catalog of TCR beta chain sequences. In a later analysis, TCR nucleotide sequences were compared against IMGT/GENE-DB human TR gene sequences so that V and J genes could be assigned. Using the TCRdist pipeline, a later analysis assigned CDR3 sequences along with most-parsimonious VDJ recombination scenarios. In a later analysis, each TCR beta chain was defined by its CDR3 amino acid sequence together with its V-gene family, and reads without a unique V-gene family were excluded. A later analysis removed 450 to 600 highly shared, low-generation-probability nucleotide sequences to deal with suspected cross-contamination and a sequencing artifact. In a later analysis, a clonal expansion index was calculated for each public chain from normalized within-repertoire ranks of inferred template counts. In a later analysis, generation probabilities were computed with a VDJ recombination model fitted to out-of-frame rearrangements, and the resulting probabilities were checked against IGoR. Hypergeometric tests were used in a later analysis to score TCR-TCR, TCR-HLA and TCR-CMV co-occurrence, with a repertoire-size bias correction applied to the TCR pairs. A later analysis estimated false discovery rates by permuting HLA or CMV assignments 20 times. In a later analysis, co-occurring TCRs were grouped using DBSCAN, and TCRdist sequence similarity was added for clustering within HLA-allele-positive subsets. Repertoires with fewer than 30,000 or more than 120,000 public chains, plus five repertoires with anomalous nucleotide sharing, were excluded from co-occurrence clustering. In TCRdb, the immuneACCESS table is reduced to in-frame sequences with V and J assigned. These tables do not hold every clone; where another copy was compared, an unresolved V gene accounts for under half, and the others remain unexplained. V, J and clone size were drawn from that table, and D and trimming were deduced from the DNA. The table for this sample lists approximately 150,000 clones; approximately 73% of them were counted only once. The ten largest account for over 1.2% of the sample.

The sequence is built from TRBV7-2 and TRBJ1-6; TRBD1 is a weak D gene call, 6 bases matching. The sequenced sample was PBMCs. The TCR comes from a man over 45 in good health and CMV-seronegative. Here the CDR3 is given as CASSTPRGFSYNSPLHF. The nucleotide sequence is TGTGCCAGCAGCACACCCAGGGGTTTCTCCTATAATTCACCCCTCCACTTT.